The present T cell receptor (beta chain) was sequenced within a study of cytomegalovirus exposure and HLA in healthy donors. Germline CDR1 is KGHSH and CDR2 is LQKENI. Germline trimming cut 5 bases from V and 2 bases from J; bases unmatched to any gene: 4. This CDR3 region has 15 residues. PCR amplification relied on 60 Vbeta primers (plus 13 Jbeta primers). This table comes from immunoSEQ multiplex PCR, and its TCRdb copy is limited to in-frame clones, with some not included. The sample carries approximately 300,000 clones, approximately 84% recorded once. The sample consisted of PBMCs. The source is a woman aged 40-49 years in good health and CMV-seropositive. The chain employs TRBV18 and TRBJ2-7, with 12 bases matching TRBD2. The CDR3 spells CASSEGLAGPYEQYF. The CDR3 region has the DNA TGTGCCAGCTCAGAAGGACTAGCGGGACCCTACGAGCAGTACTTC. Based on the CDR3 plus reference TRBV18 and TRBJ2-7, the full variable domain is NAGVMQNPRHLVRRRGQEARLRCSPMKGHSHVYWYRQLPEEGLKFMVYLQKENIIDESGMPKERFSAEFPKEGPSILRIQQVVRGDSAAYFCASSEGLAGPYEQYFGPGTRLTVT.